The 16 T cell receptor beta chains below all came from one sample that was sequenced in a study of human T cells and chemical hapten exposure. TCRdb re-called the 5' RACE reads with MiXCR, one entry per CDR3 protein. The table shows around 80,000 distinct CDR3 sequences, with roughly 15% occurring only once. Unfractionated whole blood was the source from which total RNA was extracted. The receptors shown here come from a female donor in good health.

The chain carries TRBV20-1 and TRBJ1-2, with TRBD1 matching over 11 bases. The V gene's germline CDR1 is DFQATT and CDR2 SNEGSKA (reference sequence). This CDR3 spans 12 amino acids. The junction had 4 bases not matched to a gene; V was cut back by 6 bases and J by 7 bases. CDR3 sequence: CSAGTGGGGYTF. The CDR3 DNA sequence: TGCAGTGCGGGGACAGGGGGTGGTGGCTACACCTTC.

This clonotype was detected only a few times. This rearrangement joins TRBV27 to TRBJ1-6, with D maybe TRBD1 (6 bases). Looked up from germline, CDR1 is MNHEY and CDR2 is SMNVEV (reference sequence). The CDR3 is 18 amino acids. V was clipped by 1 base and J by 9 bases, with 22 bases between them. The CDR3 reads CASSLYSLGGGRGSPLHF. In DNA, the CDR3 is TGTGCCAGCAGTTTATATTCTCTTGGGGGGGGCCGGGGTTCACCCCTCCACTTT.

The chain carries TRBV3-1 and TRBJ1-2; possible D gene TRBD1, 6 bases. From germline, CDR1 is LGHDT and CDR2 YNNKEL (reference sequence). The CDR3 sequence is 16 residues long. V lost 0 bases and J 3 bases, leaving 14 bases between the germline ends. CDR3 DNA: TGTGCCAGCAGCCAAGATCCCACAGGGAACTACTATGGCTACACCTTC. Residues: CASSQDPTGNYYGYTF.

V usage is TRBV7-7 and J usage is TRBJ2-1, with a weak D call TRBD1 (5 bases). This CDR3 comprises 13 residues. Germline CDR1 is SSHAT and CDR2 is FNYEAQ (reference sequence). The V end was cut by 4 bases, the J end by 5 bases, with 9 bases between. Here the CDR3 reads CASSSDRDNEQFF. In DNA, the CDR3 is TGTGCCAGCAGCTCAGACAGAGACAATGAGCAGTTCTTC. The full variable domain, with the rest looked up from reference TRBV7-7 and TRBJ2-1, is GAGVSQSPRYKVTKRGQDVTLRCDPISSHATLYWYQQALGQGPEFLTYFNYEAQPDKSGLPSDRFSAERPEGSISTLTIQRTEQRDSAMYRCASSSDRDNEQFFGPGTRLTVL.

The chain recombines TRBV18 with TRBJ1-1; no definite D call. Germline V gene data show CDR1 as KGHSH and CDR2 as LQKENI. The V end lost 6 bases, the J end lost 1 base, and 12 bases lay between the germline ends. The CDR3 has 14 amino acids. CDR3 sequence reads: CASSPKWGNTEAFF. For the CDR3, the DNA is TGTGCCAGCTCCCCCAAATGGGGGAACACTGAAGCTTTCTTT.

CDR3 region: CASSLASGGYGYTF. CDR3 coding DNA: TGCGCCAGCAGCTTGGCTTCCGGGGGCTATGGCTACACCTTC. The chain has TRBV5-1 and TRBJ1-2, with a possible D match to TRBD1 (5 bases). This CDR3 has 14 residues. Germline V gives CDR1 SGHRS, CDR2 YFSETQ. V lost 0 bases and J 4 bases, leaving 10 bases between the germline ends.

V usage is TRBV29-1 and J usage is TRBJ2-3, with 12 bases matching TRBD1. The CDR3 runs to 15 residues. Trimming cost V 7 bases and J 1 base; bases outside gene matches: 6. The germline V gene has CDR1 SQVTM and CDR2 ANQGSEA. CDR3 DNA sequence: TGCAGCGCCGCCGGGACAGGGGGCGGCACAGATACGCAGTATTTT. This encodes CSAAGTGGGTDTQYF.

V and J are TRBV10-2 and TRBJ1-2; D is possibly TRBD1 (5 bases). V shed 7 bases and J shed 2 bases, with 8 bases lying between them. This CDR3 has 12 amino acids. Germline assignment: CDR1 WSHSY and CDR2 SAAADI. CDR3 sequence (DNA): TGCGCCAGCAATGGGGGGAACTATGGCTACACCTTC. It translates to CASNGGNYGYTF.

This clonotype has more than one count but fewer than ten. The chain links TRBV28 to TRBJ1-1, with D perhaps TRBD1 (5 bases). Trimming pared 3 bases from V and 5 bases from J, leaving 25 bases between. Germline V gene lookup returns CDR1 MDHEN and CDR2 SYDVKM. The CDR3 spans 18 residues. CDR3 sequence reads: CASSFDGLGLPAGTEAFF. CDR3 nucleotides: TGTGCCAGCAGTTTTGACGGTTTGGGACTCCCTGCGGGGACTGAAGCTTTCTTT.

The CDR3 DNA sequence: TGCAGTGCACGGACAGGGGGTGCCAATCAGCCCCAGCATTTT. Protein product: CSARTGGANQPQHF. This rearrangement joins TRBV20-1 to TRBJ1-5; the match to TRBD1 covers 10 bases. After removal of 6 bases from V and 3 bases from J, the junction contained 5 bases not matched to a gene. Germline values: CDR1 DFQATT, CDR2 SNEGSKA (reference sequence). The CDR3 consists of 14 residues.

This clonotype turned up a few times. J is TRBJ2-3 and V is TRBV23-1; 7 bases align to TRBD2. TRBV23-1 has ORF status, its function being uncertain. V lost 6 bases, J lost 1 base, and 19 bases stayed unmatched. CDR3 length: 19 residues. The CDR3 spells CASSPYTSANQKGTDTQYF. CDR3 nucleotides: TGCGCCAGCAGCCCCTATACTAGCGCCAATCAGAAGGGCACAGATACGCAGTATTTT.

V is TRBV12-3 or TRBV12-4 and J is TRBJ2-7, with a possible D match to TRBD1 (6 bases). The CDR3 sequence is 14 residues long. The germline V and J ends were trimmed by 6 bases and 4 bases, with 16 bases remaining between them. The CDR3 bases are TGTGCCAGCAGCCCCCCTGGACAGCTATACGAGCAGTACTTC. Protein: CASSPPGQLYEQYF.

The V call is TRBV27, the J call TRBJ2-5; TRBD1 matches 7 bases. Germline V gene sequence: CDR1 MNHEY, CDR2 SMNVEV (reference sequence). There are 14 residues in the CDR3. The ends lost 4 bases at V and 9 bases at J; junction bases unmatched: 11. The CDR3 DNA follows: TGTGCCAGCAGTTCCCAGGACAGGCCCGAGTCCCAGTACTTC. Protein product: CASSSQDRPESQYF.

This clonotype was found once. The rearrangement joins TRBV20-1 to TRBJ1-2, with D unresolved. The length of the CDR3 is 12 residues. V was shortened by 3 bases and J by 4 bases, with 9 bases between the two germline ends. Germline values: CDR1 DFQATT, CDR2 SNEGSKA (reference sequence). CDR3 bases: TGCAGTGCTAGTGAGGAGGCCTATGGCTACACCTTC. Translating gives CSASEEAYGYTF.

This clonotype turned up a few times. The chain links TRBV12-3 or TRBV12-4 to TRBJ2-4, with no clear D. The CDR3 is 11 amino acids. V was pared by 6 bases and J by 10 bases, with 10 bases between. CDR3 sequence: CASSFDTIQYF. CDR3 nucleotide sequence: TGTGCCAGCAGCTTCGACACGATTCAGTACTTC.

The CDR3 nucleotides are TGTGCCAGCAGCTCCGCCAGGAATGAAAAACTGTTTTTT. This encodes CASSSARNEKLFF. The chain carries TRBV7-2 and TRBJ1-4, with D hard to call. CDR3 length: 13 residues. Germline-derived CDR1 and CDR2 are SGHTA and FQGNSA. Trimming took off 4 bases at V and 5 bases at J, with 8 bases between the two ends.